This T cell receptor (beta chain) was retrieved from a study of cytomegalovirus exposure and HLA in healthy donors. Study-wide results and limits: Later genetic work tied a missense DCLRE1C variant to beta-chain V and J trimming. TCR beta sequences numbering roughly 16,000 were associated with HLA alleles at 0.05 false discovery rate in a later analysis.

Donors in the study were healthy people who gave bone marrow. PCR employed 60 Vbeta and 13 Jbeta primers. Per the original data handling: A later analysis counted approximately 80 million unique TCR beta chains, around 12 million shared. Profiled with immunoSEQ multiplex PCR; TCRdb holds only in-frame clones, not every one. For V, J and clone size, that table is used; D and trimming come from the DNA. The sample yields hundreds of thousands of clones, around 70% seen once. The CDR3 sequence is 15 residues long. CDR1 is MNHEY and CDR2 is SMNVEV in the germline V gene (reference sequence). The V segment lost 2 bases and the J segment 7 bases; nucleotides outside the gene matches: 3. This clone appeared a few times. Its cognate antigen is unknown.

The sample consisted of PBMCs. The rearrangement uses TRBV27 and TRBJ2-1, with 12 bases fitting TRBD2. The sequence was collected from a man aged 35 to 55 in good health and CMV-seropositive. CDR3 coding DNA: TGTGCCAGCAGTTTAAGGGGACTAGCGGGTAATGAGCAGTTCTTC. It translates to CASSLRGLAGNEQFF.